Listed below are T cell receptor beta chains from one sample, sequenced in a study of Ad26.COV2.S vaccination and SARS-CoV-2 variants. Sequenced by immunoSEQ multiplex PCR; TCRdb stores in-frame clones only, minus some. The sample shows some 350,000 clones, approximately 85% of them seen only once. The sample here was peripheral blood, taken in a trial of Ad26.COV2.S vaccine versus placebo. The source is a person aged 18 to 65 who received the Ad26.COV2.S COVID-19 vaccine or a placebo. Each CDR3 is given with its conserved first and last residue. The D gene is left open where the match is weak. Size is stated for part of the rows, as once, few or many counts, or as a class when the clone is expanded.

size,J,V,D,CDR3,DNA
-,TRBJ2-4,TRBV6-5,TRBD1,CASSSRTGHNIQYF,TGTGCCAGCAGTTCTCGGACAGGACACAACATTCAGTACTTC
-,TRBJ2-7,TRBV5-6,TRBD1,CASRRDRVYEQYF,TGTGCCAGCAGAAGGGACAGGGTTTACGAGCAGTACTTC
-,TRBJ2-7,TRBV20-1,-,CSARGQHSYEQYF,TGCAGTGCTCGTGGACAGCACTCCTACGAGCAGTACTTC
-,TRBJ2-2,TRBV5-1,TRBD2,CASSWDPSGGAGTGELFF,TGCGCCAGCAGCTGGGACCCTAGCGGGGGGGCCGGGACCGGGGAGCTGTTTTTT
-,TRBJ2-2,TRBV27,-,CASGYRNPGELFF,TGTGCCAGCGGCTACAGGAATCCCGGGGAGCTGTTTTTT
-,TRBJ1-4,TRBV5-6,-,CASSREQGEKLFF,TGTGCCAGCAGCCGGGAGCAGGGTGAAAAACTGTTTTTT
-,TRBJ2-7,TRBV30,-,CAWSVNPIYEQYF,TGTGCCTGGAGTGTAAACCCGATCTACGAGCAGTACTTC
-,TRBJ1-5,TRBV19,-,CASSIGQANQPQHF,TGTGCCAGTAGTATCGGGCAGGCCAATCAGCCCCAGCATTTT
-,TRBJ2-3,TRBV3-1/TRBV3-2,-,CASSQDIGEYTDTQYF,TGTGCCAGCAGCCAAGACATAGGCGAATACACAGATACGCAGTATTTT
-,TRBJ2-2,TRBV15,-,CATSRGATGELFF,TGTGCCACCAGCAGAGGCGCCACCGGGGAGCTGTTTTTT
-,TRBJ2-5,TRBV14,TRBD2,CASSETSGPQGETQYF,TGTGCCAGCAGCGAGACTAGCGGTCCCCAAGGGGAGACCCAGTACTTC
once,TRBJ1-1,TRBV9,-,CASSAETNTEAFF,TGTGCCAGCAGCGCGGAGACGAACACTGAAGCTTTCTTT
-,TRBJ1-5,TRBV2,TRBD1,CASSATGGNQPQHF,TGTGCCAGCAGTGCAACAGGGGGCAATCAGCCCCAGCATTTT
-,TRBJ1-5,TRBV28,-,CASTITGAPQHF,TGTGCCAGCACCATAACGGGGGCGCCCCAGCATTTT
few,TRBJ2-7,TRBV13,TRBD1,CASSLEGQGTYEQYF,TGTGCCAGCAGCTTAGAGGGACAGGGTACCTACGAGCAGTACTTC
once,TRBJ1-3,TRBV5-5,-,CASRSGPWDTIYF,TGTGCCAGCAGGTCCGGACCCTGGGACACCATATATTTT
-,TRBJ2-1,TRBV4-3,-,CASSHPRTNNNEQFF,TGCGCCAGCAGCCACCCCCGGACTAACAACAATGAGCAGTTCTTC
few,TRBJ2-3,TRBV30,TRBD1,CAWRDRQGANTQYF,TGTGCCTGGAGAGACAGGCAGGGGGCAAATACGCAGTATTTT
-,TRBJ2-5,TRBV12-5,-,CASALGGWETQYF,TGTGCTAGTGCTCTAGGAGGGTGGGAGACCCAGTACTTC
-,TRBJ2-1,TRBV10-2,-,CASSKGNEQFF,TGCGCCAGCAGTAAGGGCAATGAGCAGTTCTTC
few,TRBJ2-7,TRBV11-2,TRBD1,CASSAGQGSIYEQYF,TGTGCCAGCAGCGCGGGACAGGGCTCGATTTACGAGCAGTACTTC
-,TRBJ2-7,TRBV30,-,CAWTEVGLGRGKVYEQYF,TGTGCCTGGACTGAGGTGGGTCTGGGCAGGGGTAAAGTGTACGAGCAGTACTTC
-,TRBJ2-7,TRBV12-1,-,CASSRPPDRGYEQYF,TGTGCCAGCAGCCGACCCCCGGACAGGGGCTACGAGCAGTACTTC
-,TRBJ2-3,TRBV7-9,-,CASLPTSAPDTQYF,TGTGCCTCGCTCCCCACTAGTGCTCCAGATACGCAGTATTTT
once,TRBJ1-5,TRBV6-1,TRBD1,CASSEKGATDQPQHF,TGTGCCAGCAGTGAGAAGGGGGCAACGGATCAGCCCCAGCATTTT
-,TRBJ2-7,TRBV3-1/TRBV3-2,TRBD1,CASSQKSGTGSSSYEQYF,TGTGCCAGCAGCCAAAAATCCGGGACAGGTTCCTCCTCCTACGAGCAGTACTTC
-,TRBJ2-1,TRBV11-2,-,CASSLPSTVSSYNEQFF,TGTGCCAGCAGCTTACCCTCGACTGTAAGCTCCTACAATGAGCAGTTCTTC
-,TRBJ2-2,TRBV4-1,-,CASSLLGGRDTGELFF,TGCGCCAGCAGCCTCCTCGGTGGCAGGGACACCGGGGAGCTGTTTTTT
-,TRBJ2-3,TRBV18,-,CASSLGQGTDTQYF,TGTGCCAGCTCCCTAGGACAAGGCACAGATACGCAGTATTTT
-,TRBJ1-2,TRBV18,-,CASSPTVAVSYGYTF,TGTGCCAGCTCACCAACTGTCGCAGTATCATATGGCTACACCTTC
once,TRBJ2-5,TRBV20-1,-,CSASRRDQETQYF,TGCAGTGCTAGTAGGCGGGACCAAGAGACCCAGTACTTC
-,TRBJ1-1,TRBV3-1/TRBV3-2,TRBD1,CASSHTGENTEAFF,TGTGCCAGCAGCCATACAGGGGAGAACACTGAAGCTTTCTTT
-,TRBJ2-7,TRBV28,-,CASSRAASYEQYF,TGTGCCAGCAGCCGGGCAGCCTCCTACGAGCAGTACTTC
-,TRBJ2-2,TRBV9,TRBD2,CASSPRTSGGNTGELFF,TGTGCCAGCAGCCCCAGGACTAGCGGGGGGAACACCGGGGAGCTGTTTTTT
-,TRBJ1-2,TRBV5-4,-,CASSLARDEDGYTF,TGTGCCAGCAGCTTGGCCAGGGATGAGGATGGCTACACCTTC
once,TRBJ2-3,TRBV15,-,CATSASRGAGSSDTQYF,TGTGCCACCAGCGCAAGCCGAGGGGCAGGTAGCTCAGATACGCAGTATTTT
once,TRBJ2-3,TRBV24-1,TRBD2,CATSGFSGGSDTQYF,TGTGCCACCAGTGGCTTTAGCGGGGGGTCAGATACGCAGTATTTT
-,TRBJ2-7,TRBV12-5,TRBD2,CASGLDGGASEQYF,TGTGCTAGTGGTTTGGACGGGGGGGCCAGCGAGCAGTACTTC
-,TRBJ2-5,TRBV5-1,TRBD2,CASSLDAGEWETQYF,TGCGCCAGCAGCTTGGACGCGGGAGAATGGGAGACCCAGTACTTC
many,TRBJ1-6,TRBV15,-,CATSAGRENSPLHF,TGTGCCACCAGCGCAGGGAGGGAGAATTCACCCCTCCACTTT
-,TRBJ2-3,TRBV25-1,-,CASSPLLVTDTQYF,TGTGCCAGCAGTCCTCTACTCGTCACAGATACGCAGTATTTT
-,TRBJ1-4,TRBV11-2,TRBD1,CASSPQETGQEKLFF,TGTGCCAGCAGCCCTCAGGAGACAGGGCAGGAAAAACTGTTTTTT
-,TRBJ2-1,TRBV18,-,CASSPQTENEQFF,TGTGCCAGCTCACCGCAAACAGAGAATGAGCAGTTCTTC
-,TRBJ2-5,TRBV5-1,TRBD2,CASRTSGGLETQYF,TGCGCCAGCAGGACTAGCGGGGGCTTAGAGACCCAGTACTTC
-,TRBJ2-3,TRBV20-1,-,CSASLSLRRTDTQYF,TGCAGTGCTAGTCTTAGCTTGCGTCGCACAGATACGCAGTATTTT
-,TRBJ2-3,TRBV9,-,CASSAPPVPDTQYF,TGTGCCAGCAGCGCCCCCCCGGTTCCGGATACGCAGTATTTT
-,TRBJ2-1,TRBV6-2/TRBV6-3,TRBD1,CASSYNKGVAGQGYNEQFF,TGTGCCAGCAGTTACAACAAAGGAGTTGCGGGACAGGGCTACAATGAGCAGTTCTTC
-,TRBJ2-7,TRBV7-2,-,CASSLGQPGQYF,TGTGCCAGCAGTCTCGGACAGCCCGGGCAGTACTTC